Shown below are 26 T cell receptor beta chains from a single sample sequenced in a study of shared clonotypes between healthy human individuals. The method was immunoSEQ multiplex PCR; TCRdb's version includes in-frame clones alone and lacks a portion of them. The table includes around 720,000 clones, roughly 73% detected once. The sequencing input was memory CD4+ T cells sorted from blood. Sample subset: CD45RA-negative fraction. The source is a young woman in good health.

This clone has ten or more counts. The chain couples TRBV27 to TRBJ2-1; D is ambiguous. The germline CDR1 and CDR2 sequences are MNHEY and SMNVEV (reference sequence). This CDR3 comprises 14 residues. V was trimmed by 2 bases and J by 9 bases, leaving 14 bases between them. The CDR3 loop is CASSLPGPPGEQFF. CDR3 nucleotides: TGTGCCAGCAGTTTACCCGGGCCCCCGGGTGAGCAGTTCTTC.

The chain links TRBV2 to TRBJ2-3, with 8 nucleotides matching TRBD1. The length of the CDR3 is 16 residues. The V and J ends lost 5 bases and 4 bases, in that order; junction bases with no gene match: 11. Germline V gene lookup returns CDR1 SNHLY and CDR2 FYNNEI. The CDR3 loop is CASSYAGTGEADTQYF. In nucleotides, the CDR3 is TGTGCCAGCAGTTACGCCGGGACAGGTGAAGCAGATACGCAGTATTTT.

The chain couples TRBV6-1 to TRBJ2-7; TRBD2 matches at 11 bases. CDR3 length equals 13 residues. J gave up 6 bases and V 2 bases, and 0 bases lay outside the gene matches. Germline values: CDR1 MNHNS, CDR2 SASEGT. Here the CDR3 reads CASSETSGGEQYF. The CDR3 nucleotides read TGTGCCAGCAGTGAAACTAGCGGGGGCGAGCAGTACTTC.

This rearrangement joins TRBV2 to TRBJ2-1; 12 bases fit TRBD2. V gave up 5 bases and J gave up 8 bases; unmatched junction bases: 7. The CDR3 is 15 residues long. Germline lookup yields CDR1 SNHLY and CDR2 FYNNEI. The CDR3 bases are TGTGCCAGCAGTTCCAGACTAGCGGGAGTGGATGAGCAGTTCTTC. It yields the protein CASSSRLAGVDEQFF. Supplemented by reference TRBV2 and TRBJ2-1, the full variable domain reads EPEVTQTPSHQVTQMGQEVILRCVPISNHLYFYWYRQILGQKVEFLVSFYNNEISEKSEIFDDQFSVERPDGSNFTLKIRSTKLEDSAMYFCASSSRLAGVDEQFFGPGTRLTVL.

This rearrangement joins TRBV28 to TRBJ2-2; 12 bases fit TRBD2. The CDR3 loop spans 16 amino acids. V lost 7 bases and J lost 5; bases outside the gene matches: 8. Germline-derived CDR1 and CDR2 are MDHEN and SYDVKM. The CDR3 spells CASISTSGSWTGELFF. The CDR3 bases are TGTGCCAGCATCTCGACTAGCGGGAGCTGGACCGGGGAGCTGTTTTTT.

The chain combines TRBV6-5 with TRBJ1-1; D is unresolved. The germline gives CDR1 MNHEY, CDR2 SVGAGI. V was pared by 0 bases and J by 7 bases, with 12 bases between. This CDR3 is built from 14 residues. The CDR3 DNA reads TGTGCCAGCAGTTACTCGCGAGGTGAATTTGAAGCTTTCTTT. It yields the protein CASSYSRGEFEAFF.

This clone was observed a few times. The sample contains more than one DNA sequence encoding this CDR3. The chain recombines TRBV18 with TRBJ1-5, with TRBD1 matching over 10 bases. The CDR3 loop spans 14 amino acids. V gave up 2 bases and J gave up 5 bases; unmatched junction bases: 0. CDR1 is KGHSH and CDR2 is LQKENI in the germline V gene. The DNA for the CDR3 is TGTGCCAGCTCACCAGGGACAGGGGATCAGCCCCAGCATTTT. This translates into CASSPGTGDQPQHF.

CDR3 bases: TGCGCCAGCAGCCAAGAAGGGCAGAGTCAAGAGACCCAGTACTTC. This gives the protein CASSQEGQSQETQYF. The chain joins TRBV4-1 to TRBJ2-5; D not certain. Germline V gene data show CDR1 as MGHRA and CDR2 as YSYEKL. The CDR3 contains 15 residues. Trimming took 0 bases from V and 2 from J, leaving 10 bases between them.

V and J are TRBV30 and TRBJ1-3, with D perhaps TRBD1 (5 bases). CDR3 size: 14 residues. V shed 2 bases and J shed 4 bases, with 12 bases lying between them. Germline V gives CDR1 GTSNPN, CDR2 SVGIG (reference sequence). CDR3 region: CAWSFGTLGNTIYF. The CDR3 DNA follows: TGTGCCTGGAGTTTTGGGACCCTAGGAAACACCATATATTTT.

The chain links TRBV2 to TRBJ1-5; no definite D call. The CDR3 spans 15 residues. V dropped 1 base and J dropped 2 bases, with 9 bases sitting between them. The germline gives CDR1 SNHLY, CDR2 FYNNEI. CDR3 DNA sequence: TGTGCCAGCAGTGAAGTCACCTCGGGCAATCAGCCCCAGCATTTT. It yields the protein CASSEVTSGNQPQHF.

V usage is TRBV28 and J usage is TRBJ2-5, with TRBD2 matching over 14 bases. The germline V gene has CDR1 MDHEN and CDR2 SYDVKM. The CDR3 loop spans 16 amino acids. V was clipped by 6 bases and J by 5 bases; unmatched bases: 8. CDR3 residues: CASRPIGTSGSETQYF. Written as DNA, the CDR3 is TGTGCCAGCAGGCCGATCGGGACTAGCGGGAGCGAGACCCAGTACTTC.

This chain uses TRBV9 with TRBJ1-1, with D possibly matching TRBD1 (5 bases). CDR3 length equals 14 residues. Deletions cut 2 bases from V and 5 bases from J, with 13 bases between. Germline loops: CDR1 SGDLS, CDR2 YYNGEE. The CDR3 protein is CASSVGREGTEAFF. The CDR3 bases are TGTGCCAGCAGCGTCGGCAGGGAGGGAACTGAAGCTTTCTTT. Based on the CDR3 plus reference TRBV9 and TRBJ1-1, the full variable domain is DSGVTQTPKHLITATGQRVTLRCSPRSGDLSVYWYQQSLDQGLQFLIQYYNGEERAKGNILERFSAQQFPDLHSELNLSSLELGDSALYFCASSVGREGTEAFFGQGTRLTVV.

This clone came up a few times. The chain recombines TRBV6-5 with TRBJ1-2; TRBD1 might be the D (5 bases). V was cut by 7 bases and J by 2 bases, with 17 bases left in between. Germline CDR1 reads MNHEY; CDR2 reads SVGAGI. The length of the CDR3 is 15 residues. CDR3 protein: CASTTTGGVNYGYTF. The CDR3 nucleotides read TGTGCCAGCACCACGACGGGAGGGGTGAACTATGGCTACACCTTC.

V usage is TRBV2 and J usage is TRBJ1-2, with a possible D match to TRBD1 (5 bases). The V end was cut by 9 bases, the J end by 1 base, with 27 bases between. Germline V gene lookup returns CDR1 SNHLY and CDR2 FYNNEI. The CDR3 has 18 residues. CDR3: CASMTERTPKANNYGYTF. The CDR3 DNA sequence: TGTGCCAGTATGACAGAGCGAACCCCTAAAGCGAATAACTATGGCTACACCTTC.

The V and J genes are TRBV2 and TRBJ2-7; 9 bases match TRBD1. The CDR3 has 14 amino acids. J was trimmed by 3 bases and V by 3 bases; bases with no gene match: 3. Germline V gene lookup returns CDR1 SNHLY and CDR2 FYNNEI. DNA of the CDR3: TGTGCCAGCAGTGATACAGGGGGCCTCTACGAGCAGTACTTC. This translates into CASSDTGGLYEQYF.

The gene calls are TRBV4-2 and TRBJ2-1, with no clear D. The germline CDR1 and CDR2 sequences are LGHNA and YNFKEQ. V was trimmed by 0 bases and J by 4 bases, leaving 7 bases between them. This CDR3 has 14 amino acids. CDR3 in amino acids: CASSQDSVYNEQFF. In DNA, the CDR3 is TGTGCCAGCAGCCAAGATAGTGTGTACAATGAGCAGTTCTTC.

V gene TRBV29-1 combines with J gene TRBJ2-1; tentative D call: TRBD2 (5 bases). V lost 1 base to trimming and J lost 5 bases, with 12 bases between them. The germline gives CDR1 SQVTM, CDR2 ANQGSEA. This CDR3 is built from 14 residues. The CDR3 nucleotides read TGCAGCGTTGAAGGGGGAGTAAAGGACAATGAGCAGTTCTTC. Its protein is CSVEGGVKDNEQFF.

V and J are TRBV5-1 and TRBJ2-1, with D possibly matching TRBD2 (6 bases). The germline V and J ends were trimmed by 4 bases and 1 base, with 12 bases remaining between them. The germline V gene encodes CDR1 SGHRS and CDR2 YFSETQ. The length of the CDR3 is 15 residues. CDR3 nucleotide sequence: TGCGCCAGCAGCGGTGAGGCGGGATCCTACAATGAGCAGTTCTTC. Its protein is CASSGEAGSYNEQFF. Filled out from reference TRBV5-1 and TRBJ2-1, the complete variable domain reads KAGVTQTPRYLIKTRGQQVTLSCSPISGHRSVSWYQQTPGQGLQFLFEYFSETQRNKGNFPGRFSGRQFSNSRSEMNVSTLELGDSALYLCASSGEAGSYNEQFFGPGTRLTVL.

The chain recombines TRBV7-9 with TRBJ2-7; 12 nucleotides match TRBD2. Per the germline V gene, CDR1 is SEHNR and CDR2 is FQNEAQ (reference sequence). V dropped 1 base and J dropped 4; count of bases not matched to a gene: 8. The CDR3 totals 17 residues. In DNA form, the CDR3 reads TGTGCCAGCAGCTTAGGGTCTAGCGGGAGGGCCACTTACGAGCAGTACTTC. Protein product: CASSLGSSGRATYEQYF.

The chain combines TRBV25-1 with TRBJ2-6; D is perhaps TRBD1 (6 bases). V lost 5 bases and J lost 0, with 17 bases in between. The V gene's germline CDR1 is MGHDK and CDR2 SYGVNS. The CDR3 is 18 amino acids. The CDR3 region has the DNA TGTGCCAGCAGTCCCCAGACAGGACGTAGCTCTGGGGCCAACGTCCTGACTTTC. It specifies CASSPQTGRSSGANVLTF.

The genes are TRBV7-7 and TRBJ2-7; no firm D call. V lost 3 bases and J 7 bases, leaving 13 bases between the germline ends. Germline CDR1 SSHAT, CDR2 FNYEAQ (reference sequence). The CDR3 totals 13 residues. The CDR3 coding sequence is TGTGCCAGCAGCTTGAACCCCGCTGGGGAGCAGTACTTC. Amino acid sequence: CASSLNPAGEQYF.

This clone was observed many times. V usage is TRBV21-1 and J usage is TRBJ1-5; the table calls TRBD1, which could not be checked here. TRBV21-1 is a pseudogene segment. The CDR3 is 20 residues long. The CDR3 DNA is TGTGCCAGCAGCTTCCCGGGACAGGGGACCAAGGGGGAAGCGGGTCAGCCCCAGCATTTT. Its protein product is CASSFPGQGTKGEAGQPQHF.

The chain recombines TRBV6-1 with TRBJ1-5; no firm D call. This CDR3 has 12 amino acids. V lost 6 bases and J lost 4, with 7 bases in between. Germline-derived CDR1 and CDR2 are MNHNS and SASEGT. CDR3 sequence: CASRWRNQPQHF. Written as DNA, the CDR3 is TGTGCCAGCAGGTGGAGGAATCAGCCCCAGCATTTT.

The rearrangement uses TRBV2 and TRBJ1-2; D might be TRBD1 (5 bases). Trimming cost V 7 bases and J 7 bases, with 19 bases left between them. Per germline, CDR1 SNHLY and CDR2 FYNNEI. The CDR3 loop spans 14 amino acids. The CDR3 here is CASIGLAGKAGYTF. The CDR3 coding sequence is TGTGCCAGCATCGGGTTGGCAGGGAAGGCTGGCTACACCTTC.

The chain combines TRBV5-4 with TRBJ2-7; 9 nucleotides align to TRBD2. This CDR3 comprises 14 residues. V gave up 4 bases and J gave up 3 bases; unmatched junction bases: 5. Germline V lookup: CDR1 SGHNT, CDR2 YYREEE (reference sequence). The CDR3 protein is CASSRYSGGYEQYF. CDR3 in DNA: TGTGCCAGCAGCCGTTATAGCGGGGGCTACGAGCAGTACTTC.

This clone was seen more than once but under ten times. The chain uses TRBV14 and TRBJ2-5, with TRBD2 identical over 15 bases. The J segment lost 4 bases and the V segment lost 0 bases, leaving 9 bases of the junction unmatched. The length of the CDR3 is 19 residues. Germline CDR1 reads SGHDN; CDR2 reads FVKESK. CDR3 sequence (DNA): TGTGCCAGCAGCCAAGAAGGACTAGCGGGAGGGCCTCTGGCAGAGACCCAGTACTTC. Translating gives CASSQEGLAGGPLAETQYF.